This T cell receptor (beta chain) was captured in a study of cytomegalovirus exposure and HLA in healthy donors. Using immunoSEQ multiplex PCR, the repertoire was profiled, and TCRdb retains in-frame clones only, with some absent. The profile shows 150,000 to 200,000 clones, roughly 82% of them singletons. Notes on the study in general: There were some public TCRs occurring in many donors, but most TCR sequences were rare. In the 120 or so validation repertoires, around 95% of cluster scores exceeded 0, per a later analysis. Confirmation was obtained in vitro that three CMV-associated chains are specific for CMV antigens. Reports indicated that the classifier achieved high specificity and sensitivity in diagnosing cytomegalovirus status.

As concerns this clone: The antigen remains undetermined.

This CDR3 is built from 16 residues. J gave up 4 bases and V 0 bases, and 6 bases lay outside the gene matches. The V gene's germline CDR1 is SGHRS and CDR2 YFSETQ. The sequence came from a woman between 18 and 29 years old in good health and CMV-seronegative. The chain couples TRBV5-1 to TRBJ2-2, with TRBD1 identical over 7 bases. The sequencing sample was made of PBMCs. CDR3 protein: CASSLVRGIGTGELFF. The CDR3 nucleotides are TGCGCCAGCAGCTTGGTCAGGGGGATAGGCACCGGGGAGCTGTTTTTT. The whole variable domain, remainder taken from reference TRBV5-1 and TRBJ2-2, is KAGVTQTPRYLIKTRGQQVTLSCSPISGHRSVSWYQQTPGQGLQFLFEYFSETQRNKGNFPGRFSGRQFSNSRSEMNVSTLELGDSALYLCASSLVRGIGTGELFFGEGSRLTVL.